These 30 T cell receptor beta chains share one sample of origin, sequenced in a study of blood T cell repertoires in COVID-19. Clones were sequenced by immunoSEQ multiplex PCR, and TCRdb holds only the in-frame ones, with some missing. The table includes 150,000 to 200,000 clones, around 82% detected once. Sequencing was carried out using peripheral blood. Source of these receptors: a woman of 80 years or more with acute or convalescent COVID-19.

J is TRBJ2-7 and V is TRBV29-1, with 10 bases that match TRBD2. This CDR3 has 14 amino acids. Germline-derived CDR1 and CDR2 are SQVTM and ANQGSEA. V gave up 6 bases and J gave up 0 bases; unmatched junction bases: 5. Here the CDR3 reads CSVGSGRYSYEQYF. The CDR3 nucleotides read TGCAGCGTGGGTAGCGGGAGGTACTCCTACGAGCAGTACTTC.

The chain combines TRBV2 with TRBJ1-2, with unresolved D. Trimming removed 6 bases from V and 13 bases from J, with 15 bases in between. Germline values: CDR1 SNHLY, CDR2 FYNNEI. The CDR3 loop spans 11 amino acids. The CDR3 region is CASSAWETTTF. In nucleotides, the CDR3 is TGTGCCAGCAGCGCCTGGGAGACAACCACCTTC.

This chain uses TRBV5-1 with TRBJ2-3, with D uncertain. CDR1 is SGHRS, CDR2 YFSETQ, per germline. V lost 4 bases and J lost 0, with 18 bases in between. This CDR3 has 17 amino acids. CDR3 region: CASSRDHPTSSTDTQYF. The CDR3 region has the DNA TGCGCCAGCAGCCGAGACCATCCGACATCTAGCACAGATACGCAGTATTTT.

CDR3 DNA: TGTGCCAGTAGCCAACAGGCAAATAGCAATCAGCCCCAGCATTTT. Encoded protein: CASSQQANSNQPQHF. The genes are TRBV19 and TRBJ1-5; weak D call: TRBD1 (5 bases). Deletions cut 6 bases from V and 0 bases from J, with 12 bases between. The CDR3 contains 15 residues. The germline V gene has CDR1 LNHDA and CDR2 SQIVND (reference sequence).

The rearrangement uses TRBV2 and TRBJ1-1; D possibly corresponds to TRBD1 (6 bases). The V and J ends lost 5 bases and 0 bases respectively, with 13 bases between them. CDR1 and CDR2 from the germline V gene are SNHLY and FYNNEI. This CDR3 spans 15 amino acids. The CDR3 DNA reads TGTGCCAGCAGTAAGGACAGTACAATGAACACTGAAGCTTTCTTT. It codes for CASSKDSTMNTEAFF.

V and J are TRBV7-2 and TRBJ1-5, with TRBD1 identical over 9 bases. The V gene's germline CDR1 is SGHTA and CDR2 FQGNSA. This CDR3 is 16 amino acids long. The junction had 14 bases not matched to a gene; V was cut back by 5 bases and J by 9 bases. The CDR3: CASSQPTGTGMGPQHF. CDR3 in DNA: TGTGCCAGCAGCCAACCGACCGGGACAGGGATGGGGCCCCAGCATTTT.

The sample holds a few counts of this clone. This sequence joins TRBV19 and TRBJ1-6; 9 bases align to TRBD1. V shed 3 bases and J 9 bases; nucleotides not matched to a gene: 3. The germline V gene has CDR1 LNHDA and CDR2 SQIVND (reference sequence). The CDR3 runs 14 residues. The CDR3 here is CASSIPGQGSPLHF. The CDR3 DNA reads TGTGCCAGTAGTATCCCGGGACAGGGTTCACCCCTCCACTTT.

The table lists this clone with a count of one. CDR3 nucleotide sequence: TGTGCCAGCAGCTTTCAGCGGGGGGGCCCGAGTACCGGGGAGCTGTTTTTT. It codes for CASSFQRGGPSTGELFF. The chain is built from TRBV9 and TRBJ2-2; 10 bases align to TRBD2. J gave up 5 bases and V 4 bases, and 11 bases lay outside the gene matches. Germline V gene data show CDR1 as SGDLS and CDR2 as YYNGEE. This CDR3 region has 17 residues.

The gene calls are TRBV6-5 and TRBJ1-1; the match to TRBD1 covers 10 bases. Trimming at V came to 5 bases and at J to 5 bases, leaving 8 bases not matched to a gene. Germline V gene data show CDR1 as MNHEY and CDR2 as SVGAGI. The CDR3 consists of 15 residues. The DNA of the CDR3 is TGTGCCAGCAGTCGGGACAGGGGAGTGGTAACTGAAGCTTTCTTT. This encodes CASSRDRGVVTEAFF.

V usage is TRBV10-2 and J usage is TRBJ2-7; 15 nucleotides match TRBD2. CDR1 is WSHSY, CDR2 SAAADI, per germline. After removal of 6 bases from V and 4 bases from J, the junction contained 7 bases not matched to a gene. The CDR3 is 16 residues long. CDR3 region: CASRESGTSGRYEQYF. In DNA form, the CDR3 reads TGCGCCAGCAGAGAATCCGGGACTAGCGGGAGGTACGAGCAGTACTTC.

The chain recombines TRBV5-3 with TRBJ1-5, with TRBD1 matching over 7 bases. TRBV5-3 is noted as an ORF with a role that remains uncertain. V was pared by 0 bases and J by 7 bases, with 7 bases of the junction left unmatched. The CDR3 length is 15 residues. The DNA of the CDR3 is TGTGCCAGAAGCTTGGTGACAGGGTCGAGGCAGCCCCAGCATTTT. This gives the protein CARSLVTGSRQPQHF.

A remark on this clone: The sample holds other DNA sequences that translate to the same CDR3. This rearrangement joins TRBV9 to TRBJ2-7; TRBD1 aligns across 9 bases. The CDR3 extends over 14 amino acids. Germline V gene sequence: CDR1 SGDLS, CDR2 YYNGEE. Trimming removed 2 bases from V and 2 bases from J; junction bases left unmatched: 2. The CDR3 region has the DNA TGTGCCAGCAGCGTCGGGACAGGGACCTACGAGCAGTACTTC. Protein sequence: CASSVGTGTYEQYF.

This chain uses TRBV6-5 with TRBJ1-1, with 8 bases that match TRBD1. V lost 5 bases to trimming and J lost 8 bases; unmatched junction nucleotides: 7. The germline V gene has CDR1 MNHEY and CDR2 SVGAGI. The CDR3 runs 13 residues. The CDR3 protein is CASSQVRDREAFF. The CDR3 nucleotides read TGTGCCAGCAGTCAGGTCCGGGACAGGGAAGCTTTCTTT.

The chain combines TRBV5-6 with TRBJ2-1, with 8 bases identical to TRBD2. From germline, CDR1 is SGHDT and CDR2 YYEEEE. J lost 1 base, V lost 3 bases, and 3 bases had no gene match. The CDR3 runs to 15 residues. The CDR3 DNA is TGTGCCAGCAGCTCGGGACTAGGATCCTACAATGAGCAGTTCTTC. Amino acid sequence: CASSSGLGSYNEQFF.

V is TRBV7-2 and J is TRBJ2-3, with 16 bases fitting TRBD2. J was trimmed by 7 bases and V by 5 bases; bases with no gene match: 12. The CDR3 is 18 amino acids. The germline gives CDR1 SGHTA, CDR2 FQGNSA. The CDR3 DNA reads TGTGCCAGCAGCCCCCTCGGGACTAGCGGGGGGGCCGTGCATACGCAGTATTTT. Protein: CASSPLGTSGGAVHTQYF.

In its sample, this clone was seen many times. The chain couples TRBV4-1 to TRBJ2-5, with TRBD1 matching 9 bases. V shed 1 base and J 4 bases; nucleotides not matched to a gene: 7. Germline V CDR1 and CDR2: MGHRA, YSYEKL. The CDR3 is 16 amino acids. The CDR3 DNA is TGCGCCAGCAGCCAAGGGGGGGACAGGGAAGGAGAGACCCAGTACTTC. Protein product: CASSQGGDREGETQYF.

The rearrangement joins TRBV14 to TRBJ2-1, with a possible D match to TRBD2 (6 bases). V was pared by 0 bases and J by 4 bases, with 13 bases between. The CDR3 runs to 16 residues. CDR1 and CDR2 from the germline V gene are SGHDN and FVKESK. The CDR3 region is CASSQDRAGLYNEQFF. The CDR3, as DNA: TGTGCCAGCAGCCAAGATCGAGCGGGCCTATACAATGAGCAGTTCTTC.

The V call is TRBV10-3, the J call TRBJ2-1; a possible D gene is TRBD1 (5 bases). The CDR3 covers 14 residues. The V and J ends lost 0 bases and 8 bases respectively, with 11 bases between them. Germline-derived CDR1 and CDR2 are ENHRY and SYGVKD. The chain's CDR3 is CAISESQQADEQFF. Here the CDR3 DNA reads TGTGCCATCAGTGAGTCGCAACAGGCTGATGAGCAGTTCTTC.

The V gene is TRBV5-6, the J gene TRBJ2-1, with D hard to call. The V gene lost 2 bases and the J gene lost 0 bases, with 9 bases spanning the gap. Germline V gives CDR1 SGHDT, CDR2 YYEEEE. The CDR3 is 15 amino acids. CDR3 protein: CASSFGTASYNEQFF. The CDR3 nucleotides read TGTGCCAGCAGCTTTGGTACAGCCTCCTACAATGAGCAGTTCTTC.

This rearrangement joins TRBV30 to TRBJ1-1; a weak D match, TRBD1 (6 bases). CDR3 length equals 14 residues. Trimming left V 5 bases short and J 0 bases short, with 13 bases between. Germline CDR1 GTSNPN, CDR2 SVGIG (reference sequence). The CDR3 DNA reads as TGTGCCTGGGTTATCCAGGGGCTGAACACTGAAGCTTTCTTT. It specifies CAWVIQGLNTEAFF.

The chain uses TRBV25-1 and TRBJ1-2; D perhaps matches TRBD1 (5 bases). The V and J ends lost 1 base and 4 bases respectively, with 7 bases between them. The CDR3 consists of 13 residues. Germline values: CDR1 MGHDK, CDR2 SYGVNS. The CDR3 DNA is TGTGCCAGCAGTGAATGGGGGGGCTATGGCTACACCTTC. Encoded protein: CASSEWGGYGYTF.

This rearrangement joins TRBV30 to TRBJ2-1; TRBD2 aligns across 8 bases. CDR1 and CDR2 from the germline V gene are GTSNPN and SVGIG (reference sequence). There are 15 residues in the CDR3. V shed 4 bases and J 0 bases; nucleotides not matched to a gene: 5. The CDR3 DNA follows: TGTGCCTGGATTAGCGGGGCTTACTCCTACAATGAGCAGTTCTTC. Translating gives CAWISGAYSYNEQFF. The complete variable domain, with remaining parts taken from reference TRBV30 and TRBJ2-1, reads SQTIHQWPATLVQPVGSPLSLECTVEGTSNPNLYWYRQAAGRGLQLLFYSVGIGQISSEVPQNLSASRPQDRQFILSSKKLLLSDSGFYLCAWISGAYSYNEQFFGPGTRLTVL.

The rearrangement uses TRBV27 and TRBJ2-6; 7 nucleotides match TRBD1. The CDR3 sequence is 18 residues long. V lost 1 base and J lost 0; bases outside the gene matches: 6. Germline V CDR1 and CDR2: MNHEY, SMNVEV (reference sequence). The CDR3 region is CASSLFDRAPSGANVLTF. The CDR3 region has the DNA TGTGCCAGCAGTTTATTTGACAGGGCCCCCTCTGGGGCCAACGTCCTGACTTTC.

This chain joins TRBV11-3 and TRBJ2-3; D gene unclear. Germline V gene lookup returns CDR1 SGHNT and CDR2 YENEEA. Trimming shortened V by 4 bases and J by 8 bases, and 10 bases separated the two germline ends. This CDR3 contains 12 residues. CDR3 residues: CASSSEPGTQYF. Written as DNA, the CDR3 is TGTGCCAGCAGCTCGGAGCCGGGTACGCAGTATTTT.

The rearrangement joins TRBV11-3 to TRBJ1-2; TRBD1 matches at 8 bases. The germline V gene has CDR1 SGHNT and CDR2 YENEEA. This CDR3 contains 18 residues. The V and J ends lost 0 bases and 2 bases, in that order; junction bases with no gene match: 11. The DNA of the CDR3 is TGTGCCAGCAGCTTAGATCGGGGCAGGGGGCGGGCGAACTATGGCTACACCTTC. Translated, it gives CASSLDRGRGRANYGYTF.

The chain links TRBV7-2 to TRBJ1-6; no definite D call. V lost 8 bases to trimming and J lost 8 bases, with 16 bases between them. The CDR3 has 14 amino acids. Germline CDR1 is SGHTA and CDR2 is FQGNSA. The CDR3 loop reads CASSPLGGDSPLHF. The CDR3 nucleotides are TGTGCCAGCTCGCCCCTGGGCGGGGATTCACCCCTCCACTTT.

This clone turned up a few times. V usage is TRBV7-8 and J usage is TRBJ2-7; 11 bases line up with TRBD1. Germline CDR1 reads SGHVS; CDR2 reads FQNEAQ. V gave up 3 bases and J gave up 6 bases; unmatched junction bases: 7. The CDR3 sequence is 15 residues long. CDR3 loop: CASSFSRTGGTEQYF. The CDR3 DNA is TGTGCCAGCAGCTTCAGTAGGACAGGGGGCACCGAGCAGTACTTC.

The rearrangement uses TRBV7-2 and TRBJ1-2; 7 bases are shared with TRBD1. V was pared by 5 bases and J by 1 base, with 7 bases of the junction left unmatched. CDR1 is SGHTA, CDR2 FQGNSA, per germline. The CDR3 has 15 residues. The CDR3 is CASSLRGQSNYGYTF. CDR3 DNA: TGTGCCAGCAGCCTCCGGGGACAGAGTAACTATGGCTACACCTTC.

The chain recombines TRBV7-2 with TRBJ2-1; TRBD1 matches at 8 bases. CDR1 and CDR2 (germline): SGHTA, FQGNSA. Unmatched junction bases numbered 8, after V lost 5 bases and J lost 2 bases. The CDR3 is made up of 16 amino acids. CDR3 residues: CASSPRTGIAYNEQFF. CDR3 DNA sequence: TGTGCCAGCAGCCCACGGACAGGGATCGCCTACAATGAGCAGTTCTTC.

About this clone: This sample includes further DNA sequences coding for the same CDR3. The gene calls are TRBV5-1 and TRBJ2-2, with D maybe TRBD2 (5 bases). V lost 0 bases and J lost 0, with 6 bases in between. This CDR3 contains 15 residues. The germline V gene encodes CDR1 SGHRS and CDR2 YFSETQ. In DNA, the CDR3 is TGCGCCAGCAGCTTGGGGCGGGCGAACACCGGGGAGCTGTTTTTT. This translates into CASSLGRANTGELFF.